This T cell receptor beta chain came from a study of long-term antiretroviral therapy in people with HIV. Overall study context: The 2015 immediate-ART recommendation was preceded by the earliest samples by about a decade. Study findings and constraints: All time points showed a repertoire dominated by clones expanded before ART.

The CDR3 covers 17 residues. Germline CDR1 PRHDT, CDR2 FYEKMQ (reference sequence). Losses at the gene ends were 4 bases for V and 3 bases for J; bases not matched to a gene: 9. Concerning this clone itself: The antigen is not known.

At survey level, the immunoSEQ assay was run in its v3.0 version. Assay used: immunoSEQ multiplex PCR; TCRdb lists only in-frame clones, some missing. This table has under 25,000 clones, more than 75% appearing once. Sequences were derived from unsorted PBMCs, sampled 0.5 years after starting antiretroviral therapy. This sequence joins TRBV13 and TRBJ1-4; TRBD1 aligns across 9 bases. The origin of this receptor is a woman aged 40-49 years with HIV. CDR3 sequence (DNA): TGTGCCAGCAGCTCCACCGACAGGGGGATTTCTAATGAAAAACTGTTTTTT. Protein: CASSSTDRGISNEKLFF.